One and the same sample provided the 10 T cell receptor beta chains below, sequenced in a study of T-cell reconstitution after alpha-beta-depleted transplantation in children. The authors prepared the TCRbeta library with unique molecular identifiers. Each CDR3 protein gets one entry after TCRdb re-called the PCR reads with MiXCR. The table includes 150,000 to 200,000 distinct CDR3 sequences, 14% to 15% detected once. The sample consisted of PBMCs from the stem cell graft donor, taken from the stem cell graft. These receptors were obtained from a human donor who donated a stem cell graft to a child with acute lymphoblastic leukemia.

This clonotype was detected many times. V is TRBV5-1 and J is TRBJ2-2; D not certain. CDR1 and CDR2 (germline): SGHRS, YFSETQ. V lost 0 bases, J lost 6 bases, and 6 bases lay in between. This CDR3 has 13 amino acids. In DNA form, the CDR3 reads TGCGCCAGCAGCTTGGCCGATCCCGGGGAGCTGTTTTTT. It translates to CASSLADPGELFF.

CDR3: CASSATEDRGDYGYTF. The CDR3 DNA is TGTGCCAGCAGCGCTACCGAGGACAGGGGTGACTATGGCTACACCTTC. The chain uses TRBV25-1 and TRBJ1-2; 9 bases match TRBD1. The CDR3 sequence is 16 residues long. The V gene's germline CDR1 is MGHDK and CDR2 SYGVNS. With 6 bases clipped from V and 3 bases from J, the junction kept 11 bases outside the gene matches.

Notes on this clonotype: A single base separates this from a much larger clone, so it may be a read error. This chain links TRBV12-3 or TRBV12-4 with TRBJ2-5; D remains unclear. The CDR3 spans 11 residues. CDR3 sequence: CAGRIQETQYF. In nucleotides, the CDR3 is TGTGCCGGCAGAATTCAAGAGACCCAGTACTTC.

Many counts were recorded for this clonotype. The chain recombines TRBV7-6 with TRBJ2-3; D is undetermined. The CDR3 has 14 amino acids. Deletions cut 8 bases from V and 0 bases from J, with 12 bases between. Germline V lookup: CDR1 SGHVS, CDR2 FNYEAQ. CDR3 sequence reads: CASVFGTSTDTQYF. CDR3 nucleotide sequence: TGTGCCAGCGTCTTCGGTACTAGCACAGATACGCAGTATTTT.

This clonotype was seen at least ten times. This sequence joins TRBV5-1 and TRBJ1-6, with TRBD1 identical over 8 bases. The germline V gene has CDR1 SGHRS and CDR2 YFSETQ. The CDR3 contains 15 residues. The V segment lost 0 bases and the J segment 8 bases; nucleotides outside the gene matches: 4. As DNA, the CDR3 is TGCGCCAGCAGCTTGGTTGGGGGACAGGATTCACCCCTCCACTTT. As protein: CASSLVGGQDSPLHF.

This clonotype came up many times. The genes are TRBV12-3 or TRBV12-4 and TRBJ2-1; 15 positions agree with TRBD2. The V and J ends lost 6 bases and 8 bases, in that order; junction bases with no gene match: 5. The CDR3 consists of 15 residues. The CDR3 bases are TGTGCCAGCAGCATAGGACTAGCGGGAGGGGATGAGCAGTTCTTC. The encoded protein is CASSIGLAGGDEQFF.

This clonotype was detected many times. This rearrangement joins TRBV20-1 to TRBJ2-1, with D perhaps matching TRBD2 (5 bases). CDR1 and CDR2 from the germline V gene are DFQATT and SNEGSKA (reference sequence). Trimming took off 2 bases at V and 4 bases at J, with 12 bases between the two ends. The CDR3 is 14 residues long. The chain's CDR3 is CSARRLAGYNEQFF. The DNA for the CDR3 is TGCAGTGCTAGACGGCTAGCTGGATACAATGAGCAGTTCTTC.

The chain combines TRBV30 with TRBJ2-2; D is undetermined. Trimming pared 4 bases from V and 4 bases from J, leaving 7 bases between. This CDR3 has 12 residues. Germline V gene lookup returns CDR1 GTSNPN and CDR2 SVGIG (reference sequence). CDR3 sequence: CAWKVVTGELFF. Here the CDR3 DNA reads TGTGCCTGGAAGGTCGTCACCGGGGAGCTGTTTTTT.

In its sample, this clonotype was seen many times. V is TRBV6-2 or TRBV6-3 and J is TRBJ1-1; D is ambiguous. The germline CDR1 and CDR2 sequences are MNHEY and SVGEGT. The CDR3 is 16 residues long. The ends were cut back, 2 bases at V and 2 bases at J, with 15 bases in the middle. The CDR3 DNA reads TGTGCCAGCAGTTACCCTAAAGTCCAGGTAAACACTGAAGCTTTCTTT. Amino acid sequence: CASSYPKVQVNTEAFF.

The chain recombines TRBV12-3 or TRBV12-4 with TRBJ2-3; D ambiguous. The CDR3 is 16 residues long. Trimming pared 3 bases from V and 0 bases from J, leaving 13 bases between. CDR3 residues: CASSFGLIPSTDTQYF. The CDR3 DNA reads as TGTGCCAGCAGTTTTGGTCTGATCCCTAGCACAGATACGCAGTATTTT.